The present T cell receptor (beta chain) was sequenced within a study of T cell repertoires in cytomegalovirus infection. Germline V lookup: CDR1 MNHNS, CDR2 SASEGT. This CDR3 is 16 amino acids long. Trimming cost V 5 bases and J 5 bases, with 19 bases left between them. This clonotype has just a few counts. What it recognizes is unknown. TCRdb fed the reads into MiXCR, producing one record per CDR3 protein. The data show roughly 68,000 distinct CDR3 sequences, approximately 22% seen once. The chain combines TRBV6-1 with TRBJ2-1, with D uncertain. The TCR sequence derives from a human donor in good health (CMV status not recorded). Some clones in this sample may be carry-over from other donors' samples. The material sequenced was PBMCs, sequenced either directly or after in vitro stimulation (not recorded which). DNA for the CDR3: TGTGCCAGCAGTACACTGGCCGAGACTGGGCACAATGAGCAGTTCTTC. It specifies CASSTLAETGHNEQFF.